The sequence of this T cell receptor beta chain was determined in a study of blood T cell repertoires in COVID-19. The overall study: Spain, Italy and the United States supplied samples that represented acute and convalescent COVID-19. The cDNA or gDNA used as material had been derived from T cells, B-cell-depleted T cells, or PBMCs.

This clone was seen only once. Per the study methods: Amplifying reference gene primers gave estimates of nucleated cell counts. Clones were sequenced by immunoSEQ multiplex PCR, and TCRdb holds only the in-frame ones, with some missing. The V and J calls and clone size are taken from that table; D and trimming were inferred from the DNA. The data hold some 250,000 clones, with over 70% observed a single time. The CDR3 sequence is 17 residues long. V was trimmed by 6 bases and J by 0 bases, leaving 16 bases between them. The germline CDR1 and CDR2 sequences are SGHRS and YFSETQ. The V and J genes are TRBV5-1 and TRBJ2-6; tentatively, D is TRBD1 (5 bases). The TCR sequence derives from a woman at least 80 years old with acute or convalescent COVID-19. The sequencing input was peripheral blood. CDR3 sequence: CASTQAGISSGANVLTF. The CDR3 nucleotides read TGCGCCAGCACCCAAGCAGGGATCAGCTCTGGGGCCAACGTCCTGACTTTC.